The clone carrying this T cell receptor (beta chain) has only a few counts. Its antigen is not known. TCR alpha and TCR beta cDNA libraries with sample barcodes and UMIs came from 5'RACE using constant-segment primers. TCRdb reprocessed the 5' RACE reads with MiXCR, giving one entry per CDR3 protein. This sample has 110,000 or so distinct CDR3 sequences, with approximately 22% found just once. This record comes from a study of T-cell memory formation after mild COVID-19. Study-wide points: Those CD4+ clones that contracted were mainly in CM and EM (CD8+ ones in EMRA). Day 15 to 85 contractors were CD4/CD8 balanced; later expanders leaned CD4+.

V dropped 7 bases and J dropped 5; count of bases not matched to a gene: 4. Germline lookup yields CDR1 SNHLY and CDR2 FYNNEI. The CDR3 is 13 amino acids. The V call is TRBV2, the J call TRBJ1-1; 10 nucleotides align to TRBD1. The sample consisted of PBMCs or a T cell subset sorted from them (not recorded which). This sequence was found in a man younger than 35 who had mild COVID-19 (a few samples of this study predate the infection). Cell type and time point are not known. The CDR3 is CASNDRGRTEAFF. The CDR3 nucleotides read TGTGCCAGCAATGACAGGGGGCGGACTGAAGCTTTCTTT. The full variable domain, its missing parts supplied by reference TRBV2 and TRBJ1-1, is EPEVTQTPSHQVTQMGQEVILRCVPISNHLYFYWYRQILGQKVEFLVSFYNNEISEKSEIFDDQFSVERPDGSNFTLKIRSTKLEDSAMYFCASNDRGRTEAFFGQGTRLTVV.